This T cell receptor beta chain was captured by sequencing in a study of glioma-infiltrating T cells after dendritic cell vaccination. The CDR3 has 13 amino acids. Some clones are missing from TCRdb's copy, which holds only in-frame ones; the method was immunoSEQ multiplex PCR. The profile shows about 95,000 clones, approximately 81% of them singletons. Sequenced here: blood, sampled before dendritic cell vaccination. This chain joins TRBV21-1 and TRBJ1-5; TRBD1 is the table's D call, not checked against the DNA. TRBV21-1 is deemed a pseudogene. This receptor was obtained from a human donor with glioblastoma. CDR3 protein: CASTVGVNQPQHF. As DNA, the CDR3 is TGTGCCAGCACCGTAGGGGTTAATCAGCCCCAGCATTTT.